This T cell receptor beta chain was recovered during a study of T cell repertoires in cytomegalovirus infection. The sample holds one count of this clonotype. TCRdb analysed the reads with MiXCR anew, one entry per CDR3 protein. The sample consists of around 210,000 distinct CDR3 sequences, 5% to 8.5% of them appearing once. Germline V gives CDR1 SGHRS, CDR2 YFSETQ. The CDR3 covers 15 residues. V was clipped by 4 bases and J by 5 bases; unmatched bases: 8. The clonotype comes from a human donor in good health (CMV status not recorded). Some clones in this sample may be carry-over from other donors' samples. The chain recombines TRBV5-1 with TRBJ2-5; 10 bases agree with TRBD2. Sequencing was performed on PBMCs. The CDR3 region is CASSLLAGAGETQYF. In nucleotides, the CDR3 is TGCGCCAGCAGCCTTCTAGCGGGAGCAGGGGAGACCCAGTACTTC.